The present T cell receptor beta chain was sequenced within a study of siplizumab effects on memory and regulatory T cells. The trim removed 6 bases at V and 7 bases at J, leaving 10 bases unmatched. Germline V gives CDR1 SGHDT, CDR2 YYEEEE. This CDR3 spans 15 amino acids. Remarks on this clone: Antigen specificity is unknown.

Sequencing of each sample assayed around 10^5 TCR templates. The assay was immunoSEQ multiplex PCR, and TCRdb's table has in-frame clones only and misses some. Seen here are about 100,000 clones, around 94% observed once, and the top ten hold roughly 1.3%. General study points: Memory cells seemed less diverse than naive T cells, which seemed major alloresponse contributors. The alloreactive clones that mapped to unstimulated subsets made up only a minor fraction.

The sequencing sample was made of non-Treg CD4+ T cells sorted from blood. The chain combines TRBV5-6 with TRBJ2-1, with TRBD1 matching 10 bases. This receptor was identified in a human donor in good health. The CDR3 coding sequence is TGTGCCAGCACAACAGAGACAGGGGGCATAAATGAGCAGTTCTTC. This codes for CASTTETGGINEQFF.